Each of the 17 T cell receptor beta chains below was sequenced from the same sample in a study of cytomegalovirus exposure and HLA in healthy donors. Researchers ran the PCR with 60 Vbeta and 13 Jbeta primers. The table came from immunoSEQ multiplex PCR; TCRdb's copy has only in-frame clones and leaves some out. Of 100,000 or so clones listed, roughly 84% were seen once; the top ten hold about 1.2%. Sequences were obtained from PBMCs. The source of these receptors is a young woman in good health and CMV-seronegative.

V is TRBV5-5 and J is TRBJ1-1; D gene ambiguous. The length of the CDR3 is 17 residues. The germline CDR1 and CDR2 sequences are SGHKS and YYEKEE (reference sequence). The ends were cut back, 4 bases at V and 4 bases at J, with 23 bases in the middle. CDR3 nucleotides: TGTGCCAGCAGCACCTCGGGGTTGTATCGAGGGCTCACTGAAGCTTTCTTT. Translation gives CASSTSGLYRGLTEAFF.

The chain is built from TRBV28 and TRBJ1-1, with no clear D. The germline V and J ends were trimmed by 7 bases and 1 base, with 19 bases remaining between them. The CDR3 is made up of 16 amino acids. The germline V gene has CDR1 MDHEN and CDR2 SYDVKM. CDR3 in DNA: TGTGCCAGCACTCTCTCGGGTTGGCAACAGAACACTGAAGCTTTCTTT. This sequence encodes CASTLSGWQQNTEAFF.

As for this clone: One junction end does not reproduce the germline sequence, and a read error may be involved. The genes are TRBV7-9 and TRBJ2-7; a weak D match, TRBD2 (5 bases). Germline assignment: CDR1 SEHNR and CDR2 FQNEAQ (reference sequence). The CDR3 consists of 11 residues. CDR3 region: CSSSLRGSLCF. For the CDR3, the DNA is TGTTCCAGCAGCTTAAGAGGGTCGCTCTGCTTC.

V and J are TRBV6-5 and TRBJ1-2, with 10 bases lining up with TRBD1. The CDR3 is 14 amino acids. After removal of 4 bases from V and 2 bases from J, the junction contained 1 base not matched to a gene. The germline gives CDR1 MNHEY, CDR2 SVGAGI. Written as DNA, the CDR3 is TGTGCCAGCAGTTGGGGACAGGGGAACTATGGCTACACCTTC. This encodes CASSWGQGNYGYTF.

J is TRBJ1-2 and V is TRBV7-8, with D hard to call. V lost 3 bases and J 3 bases, leaving 14 bases between the germline ends. Germline lookup yields CDR1 SGHVS and CDR2 FQNEAQ. The length of the CDR3 is 15 residues. CDR3 region: CASSFMSRLYYGYTF. CDR3 nucleotides: TGTGCCAGCAGCTTTATGAGCAGACTATACTATGGCTACACCTTC.

As for this clone: One end of the junction is discordant with germline, which a read error may explain. V usage is TRBV7-9 and J usage is TRBJ2-1; D gene ambiguous. Germline CDR1 SEHNR, CDR2 FQNEAQ (reference sequence). This CDR3 has 14 amino acids. CDR3 region: CSSSLGESYNEQFF. CDR3 coding DNA: TGTTCCAGCAGCTTGGGCGAATCCTACAATGAGCAGTTCTTC.

The chain uses TRBV13 and TRBJ1-1, with 8 bases aligning to TRBD1. The CDR3 is made up of 15 amino acids. Germline CDR1 is PRHDT and CDR2 is FYEKMQ (reference sequence). Trimming cost V 2 bases and J 11 bases; bases outside gene matches: 13. CDR3 bases: TGTGCCAGCAGCTTAAATCAGGGGGCGGGGGTCGGTGCTTTCTTT. Protein product: CASSLNQGAGVGAFF.

Here the CDR3 reads CASTDTLSYNEQFF. CDR3 nucleotides: TGCGCCAGCACCGACACCCTATCTTACAATGAGCAGTTCTTC. V usage is TRBV5-1 and J usage is TRBJ2-1; D is ambiguous. Deletions cut 6 bases from V and 4 bases from J, with 14 bases between. CDR3 length: 14 amino acids. CDR1 is SGHRS, CDR2 YFSETQ, per germline.

The genes are TRBV7-9 and TRBJ2-5, with D maybe TRBD2 (5 bases). The V end was cut by 6 bases, the J end by 7 bases, with 15 bases between. From germline, CDR1 is SEHNR and CDR2 FQNEAQ (reference sequence). The CDR3 length is 13 residues. CDR3 sequence reads: CASSSAEPRTQYF. The CDR3 DNA reads as TGTGCCAGCAGTTCAGCGGAGCCCCGGACCCAGTACTTC.

The chain employs TRBV15 and TRBJ1-4; D is ambiguous. There are 13 residues in the CDR3. Germline CDR1 LNHNV, CDR2 YYDKDF (reference sequence). V was trimmed by 6 bases and J by 4 bases, leaving 9 bases between them. The CDR3: CATSGGYNEKLFF. In DNA, the CDR3 is TGTGCCACCAGTGGAGGATATAATGAAAAACTGTTTTTT. Full variable domain (outside the CDR3, taken from reference TRBV15 and TRBJ1-4): DAMVIQNPRYQVTQFGKPVTLSCSQTLNHNVMYWYQQKSSQAPKLLFHYYDKDFNNEADTPDNFQSRRPNTSFCFLDIRSPGLGDTAMYLCATSGGYNEKLFFGSGTQLSVL.

To note about this clone: At one end the junction does not follow the germline gene, possibly because of a read error. This chain links TRBV4-1 with TRBJ2-1; 7 nucleotides agree with TRBD1. The CDR3 length is 16 residues. Germline V gene lookup returns CDR1 MGHRA and CDR2 YSYEKL. The CDR3 coding sequence is TGTGCCAGCAGCCACGTAGTACGGGACAGTAACAATGAGCAGTTCTTC. Amino acids: CASSHVVRDSNNEQFF.

The gene calls are TRBV5-4 and TRBJ2-3; weak D call: TRBD2 (6 bases). CDR1 SGHNT and CDR2 YYREEE come from the germline V gene (reference sequence). The CDR3 has 16 amino acids. Trimming stripped 5 bases from V and 2 bases from J, with 18 bases between. CDR3 sequence: CASSFAGRGDTDTQYF. CDR3 sequence (DNA): TGTGCCAGCAGTTTCGCCGGGAGAGGGGACACAGATACGCAGTATTTT. Filled out from reference TRBV5-4 and TRBJ2-3, the complete variable domain reads ETGVTQSPTHLIKTRGQQVTLRCSSQSGHNTVSWYQQALGQGPQFIFQYYREEENGRGNFPPRFSGLQFPNYSSELNVNALELDDSALYLCASSFAGRGDTDTQYFGPGTRLTVL.

The J gene is TRBJ2-1, the V gene TRBV6-5; 12 bases match TRBD2. The CDR3 runs 14 residues. Germline V gene lookup returns CDR1 MNHEY and CDR2 SVGAGI. With 5 bases clipped from V and 4 bases from J, the junction kept 0 bases outside the gene matches. The CDR3 nucleotides read TGTGCCAGCAGTGGACTAGCGGGATACAATGAGCAGTTCTTC. Translating gives CASSGLAGYNEQFF.

The chain carries TRBV5-4 and TRBJ1-1; D possibly corresponds to TRBD1 (5 bases). The CDR3 consists of 15 residues. CDR1 is SGHNT and CDR2 is YYREEE in the germline V gene (reference sequence). V lost 4 bases and J lost 1, with 14 bases in between. This CDR3 reads CASSPFQGSNTEAFF. In DNA form, the CDR3 reads TGTGCCAGCAGCCCGTTTCAGGGCTCGAACACTGAAGCTTTCTTT.

The CDR3 sequence is CASSLSGSSGNTIYF. The CDR3 DNA reads TGTGCCAGCAGTTTATCGGGGAGTTCTGGAAACACCATATATTTT. The chain has TRBV27 and TRBJ1-3; no definite D call. The CDR3 consists of 15 residues. V dropped 0 bases and J dropped 1 base, with 7 bases sitting between them. In germline, CDR1 is MNHEY, CDR2 SMNVEV (reference sequence).

V usage is TRBV15 and J usage is TRBJ2-5; possibly TRBD2 for D (7 bases). Per germline, CDR1 LNHNV and CDR2 YYDKDF (reference sequence). This CDR3 is built from 16 residues. The V end was cut by 1 base, the J end by 9 bases, with 21 bases between. The CDR3 nucleotides are TGTGCCACCAGCAGAGTCACGGGGGGCCGCCTAGGGGCCCAGTACTTC. Protein sequence: CATSRVTGGRLGAQYF.

As to this clone: Within the sample, other DNA sequences also encode this same CDR3. This chain connects TRBV11-2 to TRBJ2-7; tentatively, D is TRBD2 (5 bases). The CDR3 covers 14 residues. Trimming cost V 2 bases and J 2 bases, with 10 bases left between them. The germline CDR1 and CDR2 sequences are SGHAT and FQNNGV. CDR3 bases: TGTGCCAGCAGCTTATCAGGAGGTGCCTACGAGCAGTACTTC. It codes for CASSLSGGAYEQYF.